This TCR beta chain stems from a study of T-cell reconstitution after alpha-beta-depleted transplantation in children. Overall study results and limits: The main origin of T-cell counts and diversity one year after transplant was newly produced T cells. Surviving recipient T cells and thymic progenitors underlay high day-60 TCRbeta diversity in some patients. Reportedly, roughly two months post-transplant, alpha-beta T cells arose from several hundred expanded graft clones.

Concerning this clonotype: The antigen is unknown.

Unique molecular identifiers were used to barcode this TCRbeta library. TCRdb re-derived calls from the PCR reads in MiXCR, one entry per CDR3 protein. The sample includes about 980,000 distinct CDR3 sequences, roughly 29% seen only once; the top ten take about 28%. This CDR3 has 15 amino acids. Trimming took 2 bases from V and 0 from J, leaving 10 bases between them. Germline CDR1 reads SGHAT; CDR2 reads FQNNGV. The chain is built from TRBV11-2 and TRBJ1-1; maybe TRBD1 (5 bases). The sequenced sample was PBMCs, mostly from graft donor cells, obtained 360 days after TCRalphabeta/CD19-depleted stem cell transplant. This sequence originates from a boy under two years old who had a stem cell transplant for SCID, so the T cells may come from the graft donor. This chain's CDR3 is CASSLRGYMNTEAFF. The CDR3 DNA reads as TGTGCCAGCAGCTTACGGGGGTACATGAACACTGAAGCTTTCTTT.